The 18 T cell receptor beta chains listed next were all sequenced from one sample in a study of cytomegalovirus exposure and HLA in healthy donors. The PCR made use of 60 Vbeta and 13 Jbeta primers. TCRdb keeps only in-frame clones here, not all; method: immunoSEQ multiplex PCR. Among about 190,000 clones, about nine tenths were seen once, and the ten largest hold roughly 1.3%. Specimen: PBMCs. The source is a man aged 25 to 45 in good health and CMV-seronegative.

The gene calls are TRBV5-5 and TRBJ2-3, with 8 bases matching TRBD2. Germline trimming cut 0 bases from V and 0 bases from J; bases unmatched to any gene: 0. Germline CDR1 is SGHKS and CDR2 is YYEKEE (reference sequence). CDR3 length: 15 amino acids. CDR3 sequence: CASSLERGSTDTQYF. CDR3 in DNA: TGTGCCAGCAGCTTGGAGCGGGGGAGCACAGATACGCAGTATTTT.

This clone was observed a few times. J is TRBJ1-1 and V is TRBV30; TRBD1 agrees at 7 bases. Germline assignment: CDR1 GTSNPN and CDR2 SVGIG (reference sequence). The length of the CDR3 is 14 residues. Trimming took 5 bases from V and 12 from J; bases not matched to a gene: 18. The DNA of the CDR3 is TGTGCCTGGGGAAGAGACAGGGCCGGAGGGTTAACTTTCTTT. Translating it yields CAWGRDRAGGLTFF.

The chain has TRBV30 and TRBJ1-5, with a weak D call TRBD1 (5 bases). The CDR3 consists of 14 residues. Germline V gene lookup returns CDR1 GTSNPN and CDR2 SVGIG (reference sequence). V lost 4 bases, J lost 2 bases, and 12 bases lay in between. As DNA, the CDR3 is TGTGCCTGGACCCTGGGGGGGGGCAATCAGCCCCAGCATTTT. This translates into CAWTLGGGNQPQHF.

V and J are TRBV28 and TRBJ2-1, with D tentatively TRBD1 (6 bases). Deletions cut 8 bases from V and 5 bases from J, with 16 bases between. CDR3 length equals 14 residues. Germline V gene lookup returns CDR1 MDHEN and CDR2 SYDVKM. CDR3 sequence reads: CASWEDRNNNEQFF. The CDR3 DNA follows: TGTGCCAGCTGGGAAGACAGGAATAACAATGAGCAGTTCTTC.

The CDR3 bases are TGTGCCAGCACCCGACAAAATTCACCCCTCCACTTT. The encoded protein is CASTRQNSPLHF. J is TRBJ1-6 and V is TRBV27; D not resolved. The CDR3 contains 12 residues. Trimming shortened V by 7 bases and J by 7 bases, and 8 bases separated the two germline ends. Germline loops: CDR1 MNHEY, CDR2 SMNVEV (reference sequence).

The CDR3 sequence is CASSLAGGQGIDRWNTEAFF. The CDR3 DNA reads as TGCGCCAGCAGCTTGGCCGGGGGACAGGGAATTGATAGGTGGAACACTGAAGCTTTCTTT. The gene calls are TRBV5-1 and TRBJ1-1, with 9 bases aligning to TRBD1. Germline CDR1 reads SGHRS; CDR2 reads YFSETQ. V dropped 0 bases and J dropped 1; count of bases not matched to a gene: 16. The CDR3 length is 20 residues.

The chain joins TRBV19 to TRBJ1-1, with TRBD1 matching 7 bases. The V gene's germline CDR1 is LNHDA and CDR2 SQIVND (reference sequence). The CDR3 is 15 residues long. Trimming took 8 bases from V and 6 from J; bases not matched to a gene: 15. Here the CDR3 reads CASGSPGTAPPEAFF. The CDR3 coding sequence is TGTGCCAGTGGCTCCCCCGGGACAGCACCTCCTGAAGCTTTCTTT.

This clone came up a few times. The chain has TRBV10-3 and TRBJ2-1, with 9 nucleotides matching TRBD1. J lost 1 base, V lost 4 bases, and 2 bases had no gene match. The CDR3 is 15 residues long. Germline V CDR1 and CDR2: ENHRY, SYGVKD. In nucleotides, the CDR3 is TGTGCCATCAGTGGGGGGACAGGGTCCTACAATGAGCAGTTCTTC. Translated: CAISGGTGSYNEQFF.

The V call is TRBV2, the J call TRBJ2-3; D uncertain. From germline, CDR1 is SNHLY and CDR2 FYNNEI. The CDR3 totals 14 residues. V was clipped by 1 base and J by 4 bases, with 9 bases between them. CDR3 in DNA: TGTGCCAGCAGTGAAGGAGGTTGGGCAGATACGCAGTATTTT. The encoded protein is CASSEGGWADTQYF.

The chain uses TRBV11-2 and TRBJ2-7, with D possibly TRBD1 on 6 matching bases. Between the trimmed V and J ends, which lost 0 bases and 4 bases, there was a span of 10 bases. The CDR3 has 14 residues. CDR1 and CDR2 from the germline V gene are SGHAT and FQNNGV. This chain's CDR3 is CASSLEGTPYEQYF. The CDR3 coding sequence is TGTGCCAGCAGCTTAGAGGGGACACCTTACGAGCAGTACTTC. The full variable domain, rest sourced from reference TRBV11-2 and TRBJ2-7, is EAGVAQSPRYKIIEKRQSVAFWCNPISGHATLYWYQQILGQGPKLLIQFQNNGVVDDSQLPKDRFSAERLKGVDSTLKIQPAKLEDSAVYLCASSLEGTPYEQYFGPGTRLTVT.

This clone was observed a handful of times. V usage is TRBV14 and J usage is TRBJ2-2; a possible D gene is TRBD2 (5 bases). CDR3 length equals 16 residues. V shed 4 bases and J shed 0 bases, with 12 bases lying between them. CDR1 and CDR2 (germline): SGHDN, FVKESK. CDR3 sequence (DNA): TGTGCCAGCAGCCCCCATCGCGGGTCGAACACCGGGGAGCTGTTTTTT. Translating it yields CASSPHRGSNTGELFF.

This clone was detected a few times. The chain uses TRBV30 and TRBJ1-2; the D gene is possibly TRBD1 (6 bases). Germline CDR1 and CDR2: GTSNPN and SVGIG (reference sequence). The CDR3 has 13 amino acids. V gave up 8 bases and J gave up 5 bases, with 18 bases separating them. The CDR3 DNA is TGTGCCCGAGGGGGGAGCGGGGCATATGGCTACACCTTC. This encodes CARGGSGAYGYTF.

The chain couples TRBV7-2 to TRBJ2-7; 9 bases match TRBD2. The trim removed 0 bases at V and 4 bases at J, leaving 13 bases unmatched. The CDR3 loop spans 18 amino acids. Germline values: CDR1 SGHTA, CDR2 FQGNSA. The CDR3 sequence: CASSLAPSGITVLYEQYF. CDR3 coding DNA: TGTGCCAGCAGCTTAGCGCCTAGCGGGATTACGGTACTTTACGAGCAGTACTTC.

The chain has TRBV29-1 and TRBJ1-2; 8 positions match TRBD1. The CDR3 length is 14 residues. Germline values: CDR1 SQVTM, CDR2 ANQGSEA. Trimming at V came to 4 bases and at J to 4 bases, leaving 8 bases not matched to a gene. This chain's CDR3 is CSVVGQGFTYGYTF. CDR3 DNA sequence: TGCAGCGTTGTAGGACAGGGTTTTACCTATGGCTACACCTTC.

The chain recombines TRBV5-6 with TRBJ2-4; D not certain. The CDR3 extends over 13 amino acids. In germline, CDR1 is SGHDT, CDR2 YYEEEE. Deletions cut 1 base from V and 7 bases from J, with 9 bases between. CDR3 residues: CASSLSGNNIQYF. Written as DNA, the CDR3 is TGTGCCAGCAGCTTGAGTGGCAATAACATTCAGTACTTC.

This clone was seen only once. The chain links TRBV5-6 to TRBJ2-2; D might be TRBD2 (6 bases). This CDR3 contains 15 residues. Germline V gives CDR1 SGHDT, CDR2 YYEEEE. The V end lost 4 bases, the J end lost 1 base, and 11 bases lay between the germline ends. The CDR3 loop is CASSGRGRNTGELFF. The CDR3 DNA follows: TGTGCCAGCAGCGGACGGGGGAGGAACACCGGGGAGCTGTTTTTT.

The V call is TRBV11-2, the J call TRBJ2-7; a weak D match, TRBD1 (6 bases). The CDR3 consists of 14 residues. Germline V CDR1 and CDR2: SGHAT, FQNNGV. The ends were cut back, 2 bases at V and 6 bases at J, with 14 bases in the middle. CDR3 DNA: TGTGCCAGCAGCTTACTCACAGGGAGAAGCGAGCAGTACTTC. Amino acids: CASSLLTGRSEQYF.

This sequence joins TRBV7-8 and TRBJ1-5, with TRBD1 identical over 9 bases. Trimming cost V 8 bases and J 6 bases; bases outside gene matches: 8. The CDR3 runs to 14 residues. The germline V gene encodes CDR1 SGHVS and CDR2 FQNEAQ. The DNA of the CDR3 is TGTGCCAGCGGGACCGACAGGGGGAGTCAGCCCCAGCATTTT. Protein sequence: CASGTDRGSQPQHF.